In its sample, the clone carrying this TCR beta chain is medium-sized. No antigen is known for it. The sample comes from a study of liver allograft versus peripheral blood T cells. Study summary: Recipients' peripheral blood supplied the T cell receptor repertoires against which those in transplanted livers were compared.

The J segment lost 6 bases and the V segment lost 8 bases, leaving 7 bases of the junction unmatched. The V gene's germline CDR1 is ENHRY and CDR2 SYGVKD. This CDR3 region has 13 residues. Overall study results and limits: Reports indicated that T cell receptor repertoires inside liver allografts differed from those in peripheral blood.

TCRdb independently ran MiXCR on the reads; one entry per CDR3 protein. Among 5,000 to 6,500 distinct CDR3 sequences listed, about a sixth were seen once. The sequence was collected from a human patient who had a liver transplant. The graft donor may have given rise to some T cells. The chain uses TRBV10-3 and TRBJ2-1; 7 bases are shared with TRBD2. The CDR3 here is CAIGPSGVNEQFF. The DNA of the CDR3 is TGTGCCATCGGGCCCAGCGGGGTCAATGAGCAGTTCTTC.